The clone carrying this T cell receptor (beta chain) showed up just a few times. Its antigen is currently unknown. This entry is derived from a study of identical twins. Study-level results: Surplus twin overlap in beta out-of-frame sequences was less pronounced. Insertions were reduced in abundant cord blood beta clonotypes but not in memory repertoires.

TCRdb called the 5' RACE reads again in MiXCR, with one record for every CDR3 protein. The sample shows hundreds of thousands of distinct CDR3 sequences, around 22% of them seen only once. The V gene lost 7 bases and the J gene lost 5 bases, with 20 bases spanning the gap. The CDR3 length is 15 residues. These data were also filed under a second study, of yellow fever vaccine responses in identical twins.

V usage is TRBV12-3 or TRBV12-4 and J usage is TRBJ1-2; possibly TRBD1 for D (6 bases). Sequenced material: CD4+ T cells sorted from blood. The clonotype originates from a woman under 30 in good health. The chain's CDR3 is CASTKDRAEKYGYTF. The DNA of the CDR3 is TGTGCCAGCACTAAGGACAGAGCAGAAAAGTATGGCTACACCTTC.